Reported below is one TCR beta chain. This clonotype was detected many times. Its antigen is not yet known. Base qualities are not provided; no much larger clone lies one nucleotide away. The data belong to a study of T-cell reconstitution after alpha-beta-depleted transplantation in children (dated by TCRdb to about 2016). In terms of the full investigation: Using TCR repertoire profiling, the study quantitatively followed how T-cell immune reconstitution unfolded in children after TCRalphabeta/CD19-depleted allogeneic hematopoietic cell transplantation. Study-wide findings and limitations: Apparently early alphabetaT-cell count recovery about two months after transplant reportedly relied on only several hundred rapidly expanded clones derived from non-depleted graft cells. The high TCRbeta diversity at day 60 in some patients was ascribed to recipient T cells and intrathymic progenitors that had survived conditioning. Over the following months the frequencies of hyperexpanded clones went down, and after one year T-cell counts and TCRbeta diversity were mostly credited to newly produced T cells.

Interpreted using the paper, the treatment or condition label stands for: allogeneic hematopoietic cell transplantation with graft depleted of TCRalphabeta T cells and CD19 B cells. Transplant recipients were children who received TCRalphabeta/CD19-depleted allogeneic hematopoietic cell grafts. Including the terminal cysteine and phenylalanine, the CDR3 comprises 15 residues. Of the read, only the CDR3 DNA is kept; its 45 bases are in frame from base 1. V and J lose 1 base and 2 bases, and a span of 8 bases separates them. The library was built by means of PCR. Sequencing was performed on an Illumina HiSeq 2500. Molecular barcoding was employed in the preparation of TCR libraries, with unique molecular identifiers being used to normalize TCRbeta repertoire quantification. TCRdb reran the public reads through fastp at Q25 and MiXCR, keeping productive beta chains. When rows share a CDR3 protein, they turn into one entry using the most common DNA and genes. The sample table records about 300,000 distinct CDR3 sequences; almost 8% of these occur just once. The ten largest clones add up to 9.1% of the sample.

The sequence was collected from a female patient under 10 years old who had a stem cell transplant for Fanconi anemia, so the T cells may come from the graft donor. The sequences come from peripheral blood, collected 360 days after TCRalphabeta/CD19-depleted stem cell transplant. The sequence is built from TRBV12-3 or TRBV12-4 and TRBJ1-4, and the D gene may be TRBD1, 6 bases matching. The sequenced DNA: TGTGCCAGCAGTTTAGGCGGACAGACTAATGAAAAACTGTTTTTT. The translation is CASSLGGQTNEKLFF.